This T cell receptor (beta chain) was found in a study of T cell changes during pregnancy in multiple sclerosis. Assay: immunoSEQ multiplex PCR; the TCRdb copy retains only in-frame clones and omits some. Found here are about 80,000 clones, about 90% of them singletons; the top ten hold roughly 1.4%. This CDR3 has 16 amino acids. Trimming at V came to 0 bases and at J to 7 bases, leaving 9 bases not matched to a gene. From germline, CDR1 is SGHVS and CDR2 FNYEAQ. This chain joins TRBV7-6 and TRBJ1-2; 9 bases match TRBD1. The TCR was taken from a female donor with multiple sclerosis, enrolled in a pregnancy study. The input for sequencing was peripheral blood, taken before pregnancy. The DNA of the CDR3 is TGTGCCAGCAGCTTAGCGGGACAGGGCAAGTTGAGTGGCTACACCTTC. It codes for CASSLAGQGKLSGYTF.